The 20 T cell receptor beta chains reported below all come from one sample, sequenced in a study of spatial heterogeneity in lung cancer. TCRdb re-called the 5' RACE reads with MiXCR, one entry per CDR3 protein. The sample carries 40,000 to 45,000 distinct CDR3 sequences, approximately 6.2% recorded once. Described time point: sample taken at primary tumor resection. The specimen was PBMCs, collected at surgery. The receptors originated from a female donor with early-stage non-small cell lung cancer.

This clonotype was counted a few times. The V call is TRBV7-2, the J call TRBJ1-1, with D perhaps TRBD1 (6 bases). This CDR3 is built from 14 residues. Germline V CDR1 and CDR2: SGHTA, FQGNSA. The V and J ends lost 5 bases and 5 bases respectively, with 15 bases between them. The CDR3 is CASSPRGGGTEAFF. DNA of the CDR3: TGTGCCAGCAGCCCCCGGGGAGGGGGTACTGAAGCTTTCTTT.

The J gene is TRBJ2-1, the V gene TRBV5-1; no firm D call. Trimming pared 7 bases from V and 0 bases from J, leaving 8 bases between. The CDR3 is 13 amino acids. Germline values: CDR1 SGHRS, CDR2 YFSETQ. The CDR3 here is CASGDGSYNEQFF. CDR3 in DNA: TGCGCCAGCGGGGATGGCTCCTACAATGAGCAGTTCTTC.

This clonotype was picked up a small number of times. The CDR3 coding sequence is TGCGCCAGCAGCTTGGCGGTTGGGCTAGCGGAAGAGACCCAGTACTTC. Translating it yields CASSLAVGLAEETQYF. This chain connects TRBV5-1 to TRBJ2-5; 7 bases match TRBD2. After removal of 0 bases from V and 3 bases from J, the junction contained 8 bases not matched to a gene. Germline CDR1 SGHRS, CDR2 YFSETQ. This CDR3 is 16 amino acids long.

This clonotype was observed many times. V and J are TRBV5-1 and TRBJ2-7; 8 positions match TRBD1. Germline CDR1 and CDR2: SGHRS and YFSETQ. The CDR3 runs 15 residues. Germline trimming cut 7 bases from V and 1 base from J; bases unmatched to any gene: 10. This CDR3 reads CASGEGTGISYEQYF. The CDR3 coding sequence is TGCGCCAGCGGGGAAGGGACAGGAATATCCTACGAGCAGTACTTC.

The chain joins TRBV12-3 or TRBV12-4 to TRBJ2-4; D is ambiguous. The germline V and J ends were trimmed by 9 bases and 0 bases, with 12 bases remaining between them. The CDR3 consists of 14 residues. DNA of the CDR3: TGTGCCAGTCAGATCTGGGAAGCCAAAAACATTCAGTACTTC. This translates into CASQIWEAKNIQYF.

This clonotype was detected many times. The V gene is TRBV28, the J gene TRBJ2-3; TRBD1 or TRBD2 may be the D gene (5 bases each). In germline, CDR1 is MDHEN, CDR2 SYDVKM. V lost 4 bases and J 2 bases, leaving 13 bases between the germline ends. The CDR3 has 15 residues. The CDR3 DNA reads TGTGCCAGCAGTTCGGCCCCGGGGCCCACAGATACGCAGTATTTT. This encodes CASSSAPGPTDTQYF.

This clonotype was recorded many times. The rearrangement links TRBV19 to TRBJ2-7; D not resolved. This CDR3 region has 13 residues. Trimming stripped 7 bases from V and 3 bases from J, with 13 bases between. Per the germline V gene, CDR1 is LNHDA and CDR2 is SQIVND (reference sequence). CDR3 protein: CASKSRKNYEQYF. CDR3 in DNA: TGTGCCAGTAAAAGCCGAAAAAACTACGAGCAGTACTTC. The full variable domain, its missing parts supplied by reference TRBV19 and TRBJ2-7, is DGGITQSPKYLFRKEGQNVTLSCEQNLNHDAMYWYRQDPGQGLRLIYYSQIVNDFQKGDIAEGYSVSREKKESFPLTVTSAQKNPTAFYLCASKSRKNYEQYFGPGTRLTVT.

V gene TRBV9 combines with J gene TRBJ1-4; TRBD1 is a possible D gene (5 bases). Trimming took off 3 bases at V and 3 bases at J, with 15 bases between the two ends. The CDR3 covers 16 residues. In germline, CDR1 is SGDLS, CDR2 YYNGEE. The CDR3 DNA reads TGTGCCAGCAGCGAGGCCGGGACTGAGGCTAATGAAAAACTGTTTTTT. It codes for CASSEAGTEANEKLFF.

In this sample, this clonotype turned up many times. This sequence joins TRBV6-5 and TRBJ2-7; 9 nucleotides line up with TRBD2. The V gene end was trimmed by 10 bases and the J gene end by 4 bases; junction bases not matched to a gene: 11. The length of the CDR3 is 14 residues. CDR1 MNHEY and CDR2 SVGAGI come from the germline V gene. The CDR3 DNA sequence: TGTGCCACCTCCTTGGTAGCGGGAGTATACGAGCAGTACTTC. Translation: CATSLVAGVYEQYF.

This clonotype was observed a few times. This rearrangement joins TRBV20-1 to TRBJ1-1; 9 nucleotides align to TRBD1. The germline V gene has CDR1 DFQATT and CDR2 SNEGSKA (reference sequence). Germline trimming cut 0 bases from V and 5 bases from J; bases unmatched to any gene: 4. CDR3 length: 14 amino acids. CDR3 region: CSARERGTGTEAFF. The DNA for the CDR3 is TGCAGTGCTAGAGAGCGGGGGACAGGGACTGAAGCTTTCTTT.

This clonotype showed up many times. The chain combines TRBV20-1 with TRBJ1-2; a possible D gene is TRBD1 (6 bases). The germline CDR1 and CDR2 sequences are DFQATT and SNEGSKA (reference sequence). The V gene lost 1 base and the J gene lost 4 bases, with 13 bases spanning the gap. The CDR3 is 14 residues long. Here the CDR3 DNA reads TGCAGTGCTAGAGGTAGACAGGACTTCTATGGCTACACCTTC. Translated: CSARGRQDFYGYTF.

This clonotype has a count of ten or more. This chain uses TRBV6-2 or TRBV6-3 with TRBJ1-5, with D tentatively TRBD1 (5 bases). Germline V gene data show CDR1 as MNHEY and CDR2 as SVGEGT. The CDR3 is 16 residues long. V lost 4 bases, J lost 5 bases, and 18 bases lay in between. The CDR3 sequence: CASSSAGAGVDQPQHF. CDR3 in DNA: TGTGCCAGCAGTTCGGCGGGAGCGGGGGTCGATCAGCCCCAGCATTTT.

This chain joins TRBV27 and TRBJ2-2; 9 bases line up with TRBD2. Germline loops: CDR1 MNHEY, CDR2 SMNVEV (reference sequence). The CDR3 covers 14 residues. Trimming cost V 7 bases and J 7 bases; bases outside gene matches: 7. The CDR3 spells CASKGLAVSGELFF. The CDR3 DNA sequence: TGTGCCAGCAAGGGACTAGCCGTCAGCGGGGAGCTGTTTTTT.

In this sample, this clonotype turned up many times. The chain is built from TRBV4-1 and TRBJ1-5; 10 positions match TRBD1. This CDR3 has 16 residues. CDR1 is MGHRA, CDR2 YSYEKL, per germline. The trim removed 1 base at V and 5 bases at J, leaving 5 bases unmatched. The CDR3 nucleotides are TGCGCCAGCAGCCAAGTTGAGGGGACAGGGGATCAGCCCCAGCATTTT. It codes for CASSQVEGTGDQPQHF.

This clonotype has at least ten counts. The chain is built from TRBV20-1 and TRBJ1-4; unclear D gene. Germline-derived CDR1 and CDR2 are DFQATT and SNEGSKA (reference sequence). This CDR3 contains 13 residues. Trimming left V 2 bases short and J 4 bases short, with 8 bases between. CDR3 nucleotide sequence: TGCAGTGCTAGAAACAACCTTAATGAAAAACTGTTTTTT. Translation: CSARNNLNEKLFF.

This clonotype was observed many times. This chain uses TRBV10-2 with TRBJ2-3, with 9 bases aligning to TRBD2. CDR3 length: 14 residues. The V gene's germline CDR1 is WSHSY and CDR2 SAAADI. V was pared by 5 bases and J by 3 bases, with 3 bases of the junction left unmatched. The CDR3 DNA reads TGCGCCAGCAGTCTAGCGGGGTCTACAGATACGCAGTATTTT. Its translation: CASSLAGSTDTQYF.

This rearrangement joins TRBV20-1 to TRBJ1-5; D remains ambiguous. The CDR3 runs 16 residues. CDR1 and CDR2 (germline): DFQATT, SNEGSKA (reference sequence). The V end was cut by 6 bases, the J end by 0 bases, with 18 bases between. The CDR3 nucleotides read TGCAGTGCCAGTCGCGGAGGGCACAGTAGCAATCAGCCCCAGCATTTT. Amino acid sequence: CSASRGGHSSNQPQHF.

In its sample, this clonotype was seen many times. This sequence joins TRBV29-1 and TRBJ2-5, with D uncertain. In germline, CDR1 is SQVTM, CDR2 ANQGSEA. The length of the CDR3 is 12 residues. The V and J ends lost 4 bases and 2 bases respectively, with 8 bases between them. CDR3 in amino acids: CSVVGTQETQYF. The CDR3 nucleotides read TGCAGCGTTGTGGGTACTCAAGAGACCCAGTACTTC.

This clonotype occurred a few times. This chain joins TRBV7-2 and TRBJ2-3, with 7 bases matching TRBD1. Germline lookup yields CDR1 SGHTA and CDR2 FQGNSA. V shed 0 bases, J shed 0 bases, and the junction held 12 bases outside the gene matches. The CDR3 runs 19 residues. Written as DNA, the CDR3 is TGTGCCAGCAGCTTAGCCTGGGGACAGCGCCGATCTAGCACAGATACGCAGTATTTT. This codes for CASSLAWGQRRSSTDTQYF.

This clonotype was counted ten times or more. The chain is built from TRBV18 and TRBJ2-3, with D perhaps given as TRBD1 or TRBD2 (5 bases each). The ends were cut back, 2 bases at V and 5 bases at J, with 14 bases in the middle. The germline V gene has CDR1 KGHSH and CDR2 LQKENI. There are 15 residues in the CDR3. The CDR3 sequence is CASSPVMRGQDTQYF. The CDR3 nucleotides are TGTGCCAGCTCACCAGTCATGAGGGGCCAAGATACGCAGTATTTT.